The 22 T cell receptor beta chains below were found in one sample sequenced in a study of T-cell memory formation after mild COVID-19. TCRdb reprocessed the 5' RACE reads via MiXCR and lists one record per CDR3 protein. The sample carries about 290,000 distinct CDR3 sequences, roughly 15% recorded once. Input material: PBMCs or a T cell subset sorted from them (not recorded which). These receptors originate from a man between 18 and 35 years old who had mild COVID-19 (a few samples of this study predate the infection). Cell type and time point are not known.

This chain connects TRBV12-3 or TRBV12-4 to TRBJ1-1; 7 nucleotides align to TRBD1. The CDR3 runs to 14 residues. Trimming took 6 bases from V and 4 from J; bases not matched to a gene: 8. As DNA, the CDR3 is TGTGCCAGCAGGATAAGACAGGGAGGCACTGAAGCTTTCTTT. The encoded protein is CASRIRQGGTEAFF.

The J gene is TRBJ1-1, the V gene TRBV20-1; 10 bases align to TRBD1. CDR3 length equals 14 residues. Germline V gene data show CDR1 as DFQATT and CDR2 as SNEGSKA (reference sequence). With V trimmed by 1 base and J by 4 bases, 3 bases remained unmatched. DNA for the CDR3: TGCAGTGCTAGAGCCGGACAGGGGGTCACTGAAGCTTTCTTT. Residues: CSARAGQGVTEAFF.

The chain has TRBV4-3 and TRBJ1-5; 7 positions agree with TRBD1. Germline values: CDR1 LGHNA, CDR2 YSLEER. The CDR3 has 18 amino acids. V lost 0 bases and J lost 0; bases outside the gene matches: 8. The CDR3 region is CASSQDPPGQYSNQPQHF. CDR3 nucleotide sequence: TGCGCCAGCAGCCAAGATCCCCCGGGACAGTATAGCAATCAGCCCCAGCATTTT.

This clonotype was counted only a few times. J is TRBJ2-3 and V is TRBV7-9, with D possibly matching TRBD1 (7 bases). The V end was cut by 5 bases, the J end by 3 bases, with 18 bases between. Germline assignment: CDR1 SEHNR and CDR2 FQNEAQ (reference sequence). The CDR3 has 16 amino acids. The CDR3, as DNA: TGTGCCAGCAGCAGAACGGGCAGGGGGGCGACAGATACGCAGTATTTT. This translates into CASSRTGRGATDTQYF.

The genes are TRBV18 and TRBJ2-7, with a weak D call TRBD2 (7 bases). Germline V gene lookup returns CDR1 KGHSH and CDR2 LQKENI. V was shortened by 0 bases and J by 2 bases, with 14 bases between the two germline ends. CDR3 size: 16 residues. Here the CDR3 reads CASSPPGGALPYEQYF. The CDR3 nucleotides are TGTGCCAGCTCACCACCGGGGGGGGCGCTGCCCTACGAGCAGTACTTC.

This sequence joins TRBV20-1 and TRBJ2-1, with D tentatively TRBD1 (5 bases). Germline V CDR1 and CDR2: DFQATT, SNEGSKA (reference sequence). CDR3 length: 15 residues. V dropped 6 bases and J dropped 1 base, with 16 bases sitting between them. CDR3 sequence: CSAPKGQQSYNEQFF. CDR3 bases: TGCAGTGCCCCGAAGGGGCAACAGTCCTACAATGAGCAGTTCTTC.

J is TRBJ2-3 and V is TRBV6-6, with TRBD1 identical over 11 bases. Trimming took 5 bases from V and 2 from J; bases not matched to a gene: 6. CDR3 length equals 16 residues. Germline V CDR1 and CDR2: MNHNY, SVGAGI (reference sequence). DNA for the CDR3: TGTGCCAGCAGTCGCGGGACAGGGGGTTTCACAGATACGCAGTATTTT. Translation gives CASSRGTGGFTDTQYF.

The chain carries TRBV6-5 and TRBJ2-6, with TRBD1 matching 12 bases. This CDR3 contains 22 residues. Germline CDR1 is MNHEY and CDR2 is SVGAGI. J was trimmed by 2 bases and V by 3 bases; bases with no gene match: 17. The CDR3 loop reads CASSYIPPGQGAVWAGANVLTF. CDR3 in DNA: TGTGCCAGCAGTTATATCCCGCCGGGACAGGGGGCTGTGTGGGCTGGGGCCAACGTCCTGACTTTC.

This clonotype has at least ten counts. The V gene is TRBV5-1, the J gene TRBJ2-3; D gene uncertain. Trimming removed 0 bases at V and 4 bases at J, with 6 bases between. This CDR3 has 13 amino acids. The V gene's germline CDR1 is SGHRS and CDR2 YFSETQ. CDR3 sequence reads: CASSLVPSDTQYF. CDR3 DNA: TGCGCCAGCAGCTTGGTTCCCTCAGATACGCAGTATTTT.

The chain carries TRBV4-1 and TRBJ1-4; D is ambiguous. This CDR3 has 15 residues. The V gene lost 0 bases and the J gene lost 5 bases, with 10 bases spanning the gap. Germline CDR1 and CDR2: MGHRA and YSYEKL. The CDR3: CASSQDWRRNEKLFF. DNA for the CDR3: TGCGCCAGCAGCCAAGATTGGCGCCGGAATGAAAAACTGTTTTTT.

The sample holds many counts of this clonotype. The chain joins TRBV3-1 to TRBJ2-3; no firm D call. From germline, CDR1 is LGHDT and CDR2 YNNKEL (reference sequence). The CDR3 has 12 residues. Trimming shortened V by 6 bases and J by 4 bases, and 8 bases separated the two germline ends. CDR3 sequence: CASSNRPDTQYF. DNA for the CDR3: TGTGCCAGCAGTAACCGGCCAGATACGCAGTATTTT.

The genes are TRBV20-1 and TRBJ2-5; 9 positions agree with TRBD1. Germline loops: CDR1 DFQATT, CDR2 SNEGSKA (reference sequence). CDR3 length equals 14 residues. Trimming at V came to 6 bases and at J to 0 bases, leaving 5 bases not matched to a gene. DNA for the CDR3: TGCAGTGCCGAGGGGACAGGGTACCAAGAGACCCAGTACTTC. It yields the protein CSAEGTGYQETQYF.

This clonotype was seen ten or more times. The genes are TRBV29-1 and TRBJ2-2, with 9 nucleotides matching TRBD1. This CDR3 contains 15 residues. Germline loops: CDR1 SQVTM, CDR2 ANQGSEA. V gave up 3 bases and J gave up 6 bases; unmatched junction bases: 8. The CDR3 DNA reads TGCAGCGTTGAGACGGGACAGGGTATCGCCGGGGAGCTGTTTTTT. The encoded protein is CSVETGQGIAGELFF.

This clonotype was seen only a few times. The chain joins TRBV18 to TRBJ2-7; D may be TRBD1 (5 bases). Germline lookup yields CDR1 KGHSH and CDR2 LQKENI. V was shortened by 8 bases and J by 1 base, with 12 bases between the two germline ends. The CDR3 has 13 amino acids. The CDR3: CASQRGESYEQYV. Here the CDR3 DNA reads TGTGCCAGCCAAAGGGGCGAATCCTACGAGCAGTACGTC.

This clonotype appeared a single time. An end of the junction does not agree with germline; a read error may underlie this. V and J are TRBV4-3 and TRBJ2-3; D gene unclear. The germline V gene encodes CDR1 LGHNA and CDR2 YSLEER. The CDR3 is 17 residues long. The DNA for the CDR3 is TGCGCCAGCGGCCAAGTTCCCCCGTCGGTTAGCACAGATACGCAGTATTTT. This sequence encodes CASGQVPPSVSTDTQYF.

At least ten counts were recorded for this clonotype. CDR3 sequence (DNA): TGTGCCAGCCCCAGGGTGGGAAGCGGGGGGGCCAGTGAGCAGTTCTTC. Its translation is CASPRVGSGGASEQFF. The chain combines TRBV5-6 with TRBJ2-1; 10 bases agree with TRBD2. The germline V gene has CDR1 SGHDT and CDR2 YYEEEE. V was clipped by 7 bases and J by 9 bases; unmatched bases: 16. CDR3 length equals 16 residues.

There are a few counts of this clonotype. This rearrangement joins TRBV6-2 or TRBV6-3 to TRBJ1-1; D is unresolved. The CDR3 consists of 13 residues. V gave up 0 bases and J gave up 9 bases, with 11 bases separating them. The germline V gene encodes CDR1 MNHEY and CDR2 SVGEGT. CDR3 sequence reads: CASSYSRGAKAFF. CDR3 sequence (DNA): TGTGCCAGCAGTTACTCGAGAGGTGCGAAAGCTTTCTTT.

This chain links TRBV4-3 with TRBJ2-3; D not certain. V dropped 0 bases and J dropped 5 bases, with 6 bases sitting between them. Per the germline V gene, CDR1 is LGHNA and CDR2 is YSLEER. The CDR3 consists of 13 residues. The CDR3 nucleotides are TGCGCCAGCAGCCAAGATATAGGAGATACGCAGTATTTT. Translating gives CASSQDIGDTQYF.

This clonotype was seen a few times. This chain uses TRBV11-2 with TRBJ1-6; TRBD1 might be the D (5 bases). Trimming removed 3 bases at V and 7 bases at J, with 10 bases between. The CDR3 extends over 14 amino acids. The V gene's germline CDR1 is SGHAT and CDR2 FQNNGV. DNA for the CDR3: TGTGCCAGCAGCTTCACGGGGCCCAATTCACCCCTCCACTTT. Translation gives CASSFTGPNSPLHF.

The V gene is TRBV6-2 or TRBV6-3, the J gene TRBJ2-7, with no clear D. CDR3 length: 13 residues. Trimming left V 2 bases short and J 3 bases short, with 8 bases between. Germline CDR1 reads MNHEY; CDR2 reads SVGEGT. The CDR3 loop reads CASSYGLNYEQYV. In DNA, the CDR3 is TGTGCCAGCAGTTACGGGCTAAACTACGAGCAGTACGTC.

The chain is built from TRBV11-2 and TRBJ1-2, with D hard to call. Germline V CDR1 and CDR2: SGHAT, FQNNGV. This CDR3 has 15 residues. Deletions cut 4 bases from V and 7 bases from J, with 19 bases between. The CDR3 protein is CASSSGTHLELGYTF. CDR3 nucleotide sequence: TGTGCCAGCAGCTCCGGTACCCATCTAGAACTTGGCTACACCTTC.

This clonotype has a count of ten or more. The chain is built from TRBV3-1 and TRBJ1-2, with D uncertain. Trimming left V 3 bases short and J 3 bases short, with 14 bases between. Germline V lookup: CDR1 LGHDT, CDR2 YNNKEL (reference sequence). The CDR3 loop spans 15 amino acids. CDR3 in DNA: TGTGCCAGCAGCCATATCGACACCTTATACTATGGCTACACCTTC. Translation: CASSHIDTLYYGYTF.